This T cell receptor (beta chain) came from a study of blood T cell repertoires in COVID-19. Across the whole study: The United States, Italy and Spain were the sources of the acute and convalescent COVID-19 samples. In each case, the material was cDNA or gDNA derived from T cells, B-cell-depleted T cells, or PBMCs.

It was during active infection that Seattle patients were enrolled and then longitudinally followed. This CDR3 spans 14 amino acids. CDR1 MNHEY and CDR2 SVGAGI come from the germline V gene. The junction had 4 bases not matched to a gene; V was cut back by 6 bases and J by 1 base. Generated by immunoSEQ multiplex PCR, the TCRdb table keeps only in-frame clones and is missing some. Here the sample spans some 370,000 clones, around 87% being singletons. The TCR originated in a woman aged 25 to 39 with COVID-19, enrolled during active disease. The rearrangement links TRBV6-5 to TRBJ1-2, with 8 bases fitting TRBD1. Material: peripheral blood. CDR3 DNA: TGTGCCAGCAGCTGGGACAGGAGTAACTATGGCTACACCTTC. As protein: CASSWDRSNYGYTF.